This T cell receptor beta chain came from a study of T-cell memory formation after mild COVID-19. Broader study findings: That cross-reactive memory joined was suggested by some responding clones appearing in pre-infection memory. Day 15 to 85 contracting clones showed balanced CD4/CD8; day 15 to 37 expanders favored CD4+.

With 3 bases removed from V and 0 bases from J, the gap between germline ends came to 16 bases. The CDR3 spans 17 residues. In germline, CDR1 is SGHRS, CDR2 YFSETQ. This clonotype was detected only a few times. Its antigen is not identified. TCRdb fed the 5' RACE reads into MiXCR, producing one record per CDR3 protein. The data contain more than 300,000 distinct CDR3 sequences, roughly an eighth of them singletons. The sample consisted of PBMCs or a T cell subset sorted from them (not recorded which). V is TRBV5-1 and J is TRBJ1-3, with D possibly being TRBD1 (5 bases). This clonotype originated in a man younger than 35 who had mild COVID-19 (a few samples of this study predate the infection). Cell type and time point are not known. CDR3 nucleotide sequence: TGCGCCAGCAGCTGGGGGTTACAGGTGACCTCTGGAAACACCATATATTTT. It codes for CASSWGLQVTSGNTIYF.